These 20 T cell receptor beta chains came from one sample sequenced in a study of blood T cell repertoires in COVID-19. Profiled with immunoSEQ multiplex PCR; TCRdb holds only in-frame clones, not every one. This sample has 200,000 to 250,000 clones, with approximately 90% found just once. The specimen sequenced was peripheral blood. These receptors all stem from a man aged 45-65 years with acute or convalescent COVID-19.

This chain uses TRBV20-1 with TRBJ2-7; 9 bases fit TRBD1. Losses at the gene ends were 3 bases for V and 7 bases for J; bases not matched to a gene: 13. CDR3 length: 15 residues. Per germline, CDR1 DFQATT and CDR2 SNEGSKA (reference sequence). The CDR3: CSASQWDRERWEQYF. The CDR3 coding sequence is TGCAGTGCTAGTCAATGGGACAGGGAGAGGTGGGAGCAGTACTTC.

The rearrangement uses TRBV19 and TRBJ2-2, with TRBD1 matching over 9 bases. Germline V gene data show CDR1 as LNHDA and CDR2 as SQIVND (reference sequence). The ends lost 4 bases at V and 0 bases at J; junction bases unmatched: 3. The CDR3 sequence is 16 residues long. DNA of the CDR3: TGTGCCAGTAGTAGGGGACAGGGCCCGAACACCGGGGAGCTGTTTTTT. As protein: CASSRGQGPNTGELFF.

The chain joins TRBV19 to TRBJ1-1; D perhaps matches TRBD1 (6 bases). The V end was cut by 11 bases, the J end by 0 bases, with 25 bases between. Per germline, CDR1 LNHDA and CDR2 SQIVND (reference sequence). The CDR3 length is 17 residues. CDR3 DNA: TGTGCCTCGGGGGGCCTGGCAGGGGCGACCGTGAACACTGAAGCTTTCTTT. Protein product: CASGGLAGATVNTEAFF.

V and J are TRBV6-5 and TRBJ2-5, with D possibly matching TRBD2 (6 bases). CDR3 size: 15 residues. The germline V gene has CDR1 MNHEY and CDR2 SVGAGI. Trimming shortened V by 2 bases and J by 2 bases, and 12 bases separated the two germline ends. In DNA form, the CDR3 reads TGTGCCAGCAGTTACGCACGGGGGAAACAAGAGACCCAGTACTTC. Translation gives CASSYARGKQETQYF.

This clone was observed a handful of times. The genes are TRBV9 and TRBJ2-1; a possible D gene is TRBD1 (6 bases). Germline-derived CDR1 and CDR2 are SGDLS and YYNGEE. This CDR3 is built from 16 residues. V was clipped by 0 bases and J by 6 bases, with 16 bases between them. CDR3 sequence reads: CASSVARGASINEQFF. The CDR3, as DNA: TGTGCCAGCAGCGTAGCCAGGGGAGCCTCGATCAATGAGCAGTTCTTC.

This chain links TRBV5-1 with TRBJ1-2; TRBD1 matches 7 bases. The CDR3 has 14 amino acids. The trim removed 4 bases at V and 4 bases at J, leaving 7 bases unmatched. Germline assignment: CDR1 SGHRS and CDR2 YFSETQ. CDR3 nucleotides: TGCGCCAGCAGCACGGGACAGCATGTCTATGGCTACACCTTC. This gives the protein CASSTGQHVYGYTF.

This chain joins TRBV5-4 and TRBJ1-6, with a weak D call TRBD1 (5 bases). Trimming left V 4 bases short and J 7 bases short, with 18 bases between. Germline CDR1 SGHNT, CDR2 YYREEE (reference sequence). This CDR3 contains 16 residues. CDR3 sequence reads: CASSPHGGGANSPLHF. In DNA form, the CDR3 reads TGTGCCAGCAGCCCCCACGGCGGAGGGGCAAATTCACCCCTCCACTTT.

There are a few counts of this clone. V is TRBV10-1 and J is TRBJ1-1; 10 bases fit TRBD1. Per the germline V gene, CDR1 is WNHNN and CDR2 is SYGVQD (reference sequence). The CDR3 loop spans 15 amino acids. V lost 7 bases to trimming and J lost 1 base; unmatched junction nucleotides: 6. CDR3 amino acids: CASTQGTGANTEAFF. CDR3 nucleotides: TGCGCCAGCACCCAAGGGACAGGGGCGAACACTGAAGCTTTCTTT.

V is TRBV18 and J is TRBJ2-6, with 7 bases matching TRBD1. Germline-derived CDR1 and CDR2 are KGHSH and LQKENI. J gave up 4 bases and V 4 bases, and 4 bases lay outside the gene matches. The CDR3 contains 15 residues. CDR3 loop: CASSQQGSGANVLTF. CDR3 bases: TGTGCCAGCTCACAACAGGGGAGCGGGGCCAACGTCCTGACTTTC.

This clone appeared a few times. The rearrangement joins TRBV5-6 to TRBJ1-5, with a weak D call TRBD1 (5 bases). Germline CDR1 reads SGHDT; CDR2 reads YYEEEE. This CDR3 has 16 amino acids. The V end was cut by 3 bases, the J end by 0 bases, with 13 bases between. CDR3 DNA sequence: TGTGCCAGCAGCTCGCTGGGGCAAAATAGCAATCAGCCCCAGCATTTT. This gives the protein CASSSLGQNSNQPQHF.

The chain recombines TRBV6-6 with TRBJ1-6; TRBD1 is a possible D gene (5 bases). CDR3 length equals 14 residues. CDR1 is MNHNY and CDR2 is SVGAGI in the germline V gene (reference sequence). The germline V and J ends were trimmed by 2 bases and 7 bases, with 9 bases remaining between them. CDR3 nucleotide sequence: TGTGCCAGCAGTTACAGGGGCGAAAATTCACCCCTCCACTTT. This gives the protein CASSYRGENSPLHF.

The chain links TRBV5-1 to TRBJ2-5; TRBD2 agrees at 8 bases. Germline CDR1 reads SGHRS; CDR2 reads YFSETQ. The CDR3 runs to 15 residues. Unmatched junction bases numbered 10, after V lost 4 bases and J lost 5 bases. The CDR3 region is CASSVSGTRGETQYF. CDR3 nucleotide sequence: TGCGCCAGCAGCGTTTCCGGGACTAGGGGTGAGACCCAGTACTTC.

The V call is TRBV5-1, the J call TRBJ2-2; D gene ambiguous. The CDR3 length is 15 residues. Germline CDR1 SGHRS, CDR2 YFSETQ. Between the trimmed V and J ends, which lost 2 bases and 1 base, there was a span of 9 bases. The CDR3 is CASSFGPGNTGELFF. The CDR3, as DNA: TGCGCCAGCAGCTTTGGGCCAGGGAACACCGGGGAGCTGTTTTTT.

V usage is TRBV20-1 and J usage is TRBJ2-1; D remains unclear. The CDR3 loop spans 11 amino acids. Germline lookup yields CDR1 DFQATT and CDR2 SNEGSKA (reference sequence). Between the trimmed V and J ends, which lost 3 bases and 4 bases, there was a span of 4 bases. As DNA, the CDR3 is TGCAGTGCTAGCCAGTACAATGAGCAGTTCTTC. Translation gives CSASQYNEQFF.

In DNA, the CDR3 is TGTGCCAGCAGCGCCGGGACTTACTACGAGCAGTACTTC. This sequence encodes CASSAGTYYEQYF. The rearrangement joins TRBV9 to TRBJ2-7, with D possibly being TRBD2 (6 bases). The ends were cut back, 3 bases at V and 3 bases at J, with 10 bases in the middle. CDR1 SGDLS and CDR2 YYNGEE come from the germline V gene. The CDR3 extends over 13 amino acids.

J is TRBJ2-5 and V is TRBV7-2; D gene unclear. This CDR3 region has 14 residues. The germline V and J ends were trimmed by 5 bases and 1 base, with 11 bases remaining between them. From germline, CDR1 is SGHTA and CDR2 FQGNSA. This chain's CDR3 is CASSVGVAQETQYF. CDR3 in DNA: TGTGCCAGCAGCGTTGGTGTGGCCCAAGAGACCCAGTACTTC. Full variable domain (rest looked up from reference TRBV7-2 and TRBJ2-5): GAGVSQSPSNKVTEKGKDVELRCDPISGHTALYWYRQSLGQGLEFLIYFQGNSAPDKSGLPSDRFSAERTGGSVSTLTIQRTQQEDSAVYLCASSVGVAQETQYFGPGTRLLVL.

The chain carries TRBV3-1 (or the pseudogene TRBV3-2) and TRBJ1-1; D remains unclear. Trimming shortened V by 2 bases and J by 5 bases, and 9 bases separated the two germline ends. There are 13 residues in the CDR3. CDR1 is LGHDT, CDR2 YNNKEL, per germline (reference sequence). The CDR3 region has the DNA TGTGCCAGCAGCCAAATAGGAGGGACTGAAGCTTTCTTT. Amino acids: CASSQIGGTEAFF.

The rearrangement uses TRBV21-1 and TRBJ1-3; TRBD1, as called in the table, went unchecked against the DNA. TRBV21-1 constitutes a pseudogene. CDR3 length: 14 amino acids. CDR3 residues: CASSLRSGSDTIYF. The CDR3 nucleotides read TGTGCCAGCAGCCTTCGCTCAGGGTCAGACACCATATATTTT.

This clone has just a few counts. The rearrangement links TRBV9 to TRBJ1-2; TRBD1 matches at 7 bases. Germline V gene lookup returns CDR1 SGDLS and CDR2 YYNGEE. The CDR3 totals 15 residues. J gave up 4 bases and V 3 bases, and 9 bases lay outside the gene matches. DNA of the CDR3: TGTGCCAGCAGCGCCTCCACAGGGGCCGGCTATGGCTACACCTTC. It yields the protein CASSASTGAGYGYTF.

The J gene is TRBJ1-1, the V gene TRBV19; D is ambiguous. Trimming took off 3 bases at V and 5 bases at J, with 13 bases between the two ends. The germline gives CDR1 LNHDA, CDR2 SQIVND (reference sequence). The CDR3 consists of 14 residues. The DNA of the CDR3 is TGTGCCAGTAGTATCTTGGGCTTAACAACTGAAGCTTTCTTT. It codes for CASSILGLTTEAFF. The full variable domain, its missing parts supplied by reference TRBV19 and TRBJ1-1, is DGGITQSPKYLFRKEGQNVTLSCEQNLNHDAMYWYRQDPGQGLRLIYYSQIVNDFQKGDIAEGYSVSREKKESFPLTVTSAQKNPTAFYLCASSILGLTTEAFFGQGTRLTVV.